A single sample is the source of the 13 T cell receptor beta chains below, sequenced in a study of T-cell memory formation after mild COVID-19. Each CDR3 protein is one row after TCRdb ran MiXCR on the 5' RACE reads. The repertoire has about 290,000 distinct CDR3 sequences, roughly 15% of them found once; the top ten carry 22%. The sequenced sample consisted of PBMCs or a T cell subset sorted from them (not recorded which). Receptors originate from a man between 18 and 35 years old who had mild COVID-19 (a few samples of this study predate the infection). Cell type and time point are not known.

This clonotype appeared many times. The gene calls are TRBV20-1 and TRBJ2-7; D not certain. The germline gives CDR1 DFQATT, CDR2 SNEGSKA (reference sequence). The CDR3 is 13 residues long. V lost 6 bases and J lost 0, with 12 bases in between. This CDR3 reads CSAANTISYEQYF. CDR3 bases: TGCAGTGCCGCCAACACGATCTCCTACGAGCAGTACTTC.

The chain is built from TRBV4-1 and TRBJ1-2; 7 nucleotides match TRBD1. Losses at the gene ends were 4 bases for V and 5 bases for J; bases not matched to a gene: 13. The V gene's germline CDR1 is MGHRA and CDR2 YSYEKL. The length of the CDR3 is 16 residues. CDR3 bases: TGCGCCAGCAGCCCCCTAGGACAGGCTAATTCGTATGGCTACACCTTC. Translated: CASSPLGQANSYGYTF.

The rearrangement uses TRBV6-5 and TRBJ2-2; perhaps TRBD2 as D (6 bases). The CDR3 spans 13 residues. V was pared by 5 bases and J by 5 bases, with 9 bases between. The germline gives CDR1 MNHEY, CDR2 SVGAGI. The CDR3 DNA sequence: TGTGCCAGCAGTGGACGGGGGACCGGGGAGCTGTTTTTT. Its translation: CASSGRGTGELFF.

The chain is built from TRBV11-1 and TRBJ2-6, with a weak D call TRBD2 (5 bases). CDR1 SGHAT and CDR2 FQDESV come from the germline V gene (reference sequence). The CDR3 loop spans 14 amino acids. Trimming removed 7 bases at V and 4 bases at J, with 11 bases between. DNA of the CDR3: TGTGCCAGCAAAGACTATGCCGGGGCCAACGTCCTGACTTTC. This sequence encodes CASKDYAGANVLTF.

V gene TRBV9 combines with J gene TRBJ2-1, with TRBD1 as a possible D gene (5 bases). The V end was cut by 0 bases, the J end by 6 bases, with 7 bases between. Germline assignment: CDR1 SGDLS and CDR2 YYNGEE. This CDR3 is 13 amino acids long. The CDR3 sequence: CASSVGQPNEQFF. CDR3 bases: TGTGCCAGCAGCGTAGGACAGCCCAATGAGCAGTTCTTC.

V usage is TRBV7-2 and J usage is TRBJ2-3; possibly TRBD1 or TRBD2 for D (5 bases each). CDR1 and CDR2 (germline): SGHTA, FQGNSA. Deletions cut 1 base from V and 4 bases from J, with 15 bases between. This CDR3 has 16 residues. The CDR3 here is CASSLGGQGRADTQYF. Written as DNA, the CDR3 is TGTGCCAGCAGCTTAGGCGGCCAGGGACGGGCAGATACGCAGTATTTT.

This clonotype was seen a few times. The genes are TRBV4-2 and TRBJ2-5, with TRBD2 identical over 10 bases. After removal of 5 bases from V and 3 bases from J, the junction contained 3 bases not matched to a gene. This CDR3 is built from 14 residues. Germline CDR1 is LGHNA and CDR2 is YNFKEQ. The chain's CDR3 is CASSSSGGKETQYF. For the CDR3, the DNA is TGTGCCAGCAGCTCTAGCGGGGGAAAAGAGACCCAGTACTTC.

This clonotype was seen a few times. The chain has TRBV4-1 and TRBJ1-5; weak D call: TRBD1 (6 bases). The CDR3 has 15 residues. Deletions cut 2 bases from V and 3 bases from J, with 11 bases between. Looked up from germline, CDR1 is MGHRA and CDR2 is YSYEKL. The CDR3 loop is CASSQRDTVNQPQHF. The CDR3 DNA sequence: TGCGCCAGCAGCCAACGGGACACCGTCAATCAGCCCCAGCATTTT.

The chain has TRBV5-6 and TRBJ2-5; 7 positions agree with TRBD1. Germline CDR1 SGHDT, CDR2 YYEEEE. This CDR3 region has 16 residues. Trimming cost V 5 bases and J 4 bases; bases outside gene matches: 14. The CDR3 loop is CASRARQGSYGETQYF. DNA for the CDR3: TGTGCCAGCAGAGCCAGACAGGGTAGTTACGGAGAGACCCAGTACTTC.

This clonotype turned up a few times. This chain connects TRBV20-1 to TRBJ1-2, with 7 bases matching TRBD1. The CDR3 runs 15 residues. The trim removed 1 base at V and 1 base at J, leaving 6 bases unmatched. Germline CDR1 reads DFQATT; CDR2 reads SNEGSKA (reference sequence). CDR3 nucleotides: TGCAGTGCTAGAGGCGCCGGGACAGTTAACTATGGCTACACCTTC. This gives the protein CSARGAGTVNYGYTF.

The chain employs TRBV5-1 and TRBJ1-1, with TRBD1 as a possible D gene (5 bases). Germline-derived CDR1 and CDR2 are SGHRS and YFSETQ. The V end lost 3 bases, the J end lost 4 bases, and 10 bases lay between the germline ends. The CDR3 length is 13 residues. CDR3 bases: TGCGCCAGCAGCTCTCGGGGGGGCACTGAAGCTTTCTTT. Translation gives CASSSRGGTEAFF.

This clonotype was observed a handful of times. This chain connects TRBV7-3 to TRBJ1-1; D uncertain. The CDR3 sequence is 13 residues long. V shed 3 bases and J shed 5 bases, with 10 bases lying between them. Germline CDR1 reads SGHTA; CDR2 reads FQGTGA. Written as DNA, the CDR3 is TGTGCCAGCAGCTTTGGTGTCGGGACTGAAGCTTTCTTT. This gives the protein CASSFGVGTEAFF.

This clonotype was observed a few times. The chain is built from TRBV11-2 and TRBJ2-3; 10 bases match TRBD2. CDR1 and CDR2 (germline): SGHAT, FQNNGV. CDR3 length equals 16 residues. With 4 bases clipped from V and 1 base from J, the junction kept 5 bases outside the gene matches. CDR3 sequence reads: CASSSTLAGGTDTQYF. CDR3 nucleotide sequence: TGTGCCAGCAGCTCAACCCTAGCGGGGGGCACAGATACGCAGTATTTT.